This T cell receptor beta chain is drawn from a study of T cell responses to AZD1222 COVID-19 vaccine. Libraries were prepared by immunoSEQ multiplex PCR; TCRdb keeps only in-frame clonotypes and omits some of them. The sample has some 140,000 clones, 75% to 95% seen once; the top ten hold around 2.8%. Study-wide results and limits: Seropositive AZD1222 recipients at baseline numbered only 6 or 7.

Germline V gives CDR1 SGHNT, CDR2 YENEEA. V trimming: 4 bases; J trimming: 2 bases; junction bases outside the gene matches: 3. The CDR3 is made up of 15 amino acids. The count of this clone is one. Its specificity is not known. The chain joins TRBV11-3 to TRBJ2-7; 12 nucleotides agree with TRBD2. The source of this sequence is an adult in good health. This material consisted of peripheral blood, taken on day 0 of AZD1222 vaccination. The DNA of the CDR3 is TGTGCCAGCAGCTCGAGACTAGCGGGGGCCTACGAGCAGTACTTC. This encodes CASSSRLAGAYEQYF.